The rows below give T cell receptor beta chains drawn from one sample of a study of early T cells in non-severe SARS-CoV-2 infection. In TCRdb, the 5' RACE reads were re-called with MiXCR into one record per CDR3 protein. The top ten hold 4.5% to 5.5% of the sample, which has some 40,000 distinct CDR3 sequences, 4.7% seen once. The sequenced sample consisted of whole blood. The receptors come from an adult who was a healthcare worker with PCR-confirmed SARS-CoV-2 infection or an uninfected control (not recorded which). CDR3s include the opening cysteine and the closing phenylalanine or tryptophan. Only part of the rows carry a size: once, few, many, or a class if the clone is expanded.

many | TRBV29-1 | CSVEGGGSSYNEQFF
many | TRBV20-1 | CSARGGGTNTEAFF
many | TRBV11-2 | CASSPILLNEQFF
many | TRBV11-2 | CASSNRLQGAREQYF
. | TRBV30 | CAWGGLVTYNEQFF
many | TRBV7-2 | CASSSQRTAAGEQYF
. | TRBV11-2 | CASSQGPLQGRETQYF
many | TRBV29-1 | CSVDQGNTEAFF
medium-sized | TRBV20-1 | CSAATGAGANVLTF
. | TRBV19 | CASSIIGTMNTGELFF
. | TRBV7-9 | CASSLGQGIQFF
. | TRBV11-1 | CASSLHGTSGSYEQYF
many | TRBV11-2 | CASNLSGGDEQYF
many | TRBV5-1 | CASRAYSYNEQFF
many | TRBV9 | CASSDRGSSYNEQFF
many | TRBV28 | CASDGLPYQETQYF